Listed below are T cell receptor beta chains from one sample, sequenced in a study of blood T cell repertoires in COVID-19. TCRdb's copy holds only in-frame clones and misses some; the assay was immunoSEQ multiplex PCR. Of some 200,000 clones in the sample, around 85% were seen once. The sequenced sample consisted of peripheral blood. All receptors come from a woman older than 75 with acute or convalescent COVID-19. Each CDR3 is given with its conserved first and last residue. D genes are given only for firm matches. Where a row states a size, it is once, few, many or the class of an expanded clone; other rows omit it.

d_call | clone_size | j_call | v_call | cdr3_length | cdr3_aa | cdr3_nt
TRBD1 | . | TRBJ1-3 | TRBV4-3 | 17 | CASSLKWRDSSGNTIYF | TGCGCCAGCAGCCTTAAGTGGCGGGACAGCTCTGGAAACACCATATATTTT
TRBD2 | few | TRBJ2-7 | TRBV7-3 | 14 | CASSPGTGGREQYF | TGTGCCAGCAGCCCTGGGACGGGAGGTCGGGAGCAGTACTTC
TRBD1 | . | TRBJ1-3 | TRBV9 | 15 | CASSASGTGENTIYF | TGTGCCAGCAGCGCTTCCGGGACAGGAGAAAACACCATATATTTT
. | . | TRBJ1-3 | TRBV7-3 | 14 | CASSLSGPGNTIYF | TGTGCCAGCAGCTTAAGCGGGCCCGGAAACACCATATATTTT
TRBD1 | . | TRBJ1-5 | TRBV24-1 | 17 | CATSDSAGQGFIQPQHF | TGTGCCACCAGTGATTCCGCCGGACAGGGCTTCATTCAGCCCCAGCATTTT
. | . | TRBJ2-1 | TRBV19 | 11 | CASSYSYEQFF | TGTGCCAGTAGTTACAGTTATGAGCAGTTCTTC
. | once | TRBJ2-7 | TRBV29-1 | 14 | CSVEPSGAGNEQYF | TGCAGCGTTGAGCCGTCAGGGGCTGGGAACGAGCAGTACTTC
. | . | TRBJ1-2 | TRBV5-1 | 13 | CASAPGGVNGYTF | TGCGCCAGCGCCCCGGGGGGCGTGAATGGCTACACCTTC
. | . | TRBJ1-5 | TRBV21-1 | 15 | CASSFEGQGAQPQHF | TGTGCCAGCAGCTTCGAGGGACAGGGGGCTCAGCCCCAGCATTTT
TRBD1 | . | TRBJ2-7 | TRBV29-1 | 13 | CSSSGTGANEQYF | TGCAGCTCCTCCGGGACAGGGGCCAACGAGCAGTACTTC
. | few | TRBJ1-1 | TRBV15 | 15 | CATSNTRQLNTEAFF | TGTGCCACCAGCAATACCAGACAACTTAACACTGAAGCTTTCTTT
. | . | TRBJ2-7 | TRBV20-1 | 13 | CSASQRAGYEQYF | TGCAGTGCTAGTCAGAGAGCAGGGTACGAGCAGTACTTC
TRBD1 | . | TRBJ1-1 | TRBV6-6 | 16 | CASSYGDRGGDTEAFF | TGTGCCAGCAGTTACGGTGACAGGGGTGGAGACACTGAAGCTTTCTTT
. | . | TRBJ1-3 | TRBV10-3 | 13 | CAISDSSGNTIYF | TGTGCCATCAGTGACAGCTCTGGAAACACCATATATTTT
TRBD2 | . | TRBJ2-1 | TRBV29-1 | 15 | CSVEWGGSPAGEQFF | TGCAGCGTTGAATGGGGCGGGAGTCCCGCCGGGGAGCAGTTCTTC
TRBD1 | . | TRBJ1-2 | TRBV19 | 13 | CASSPQGLYGYTF | TGTGCCAGTAGTCCACAGGGGTTGTACGGCTACACCTTC
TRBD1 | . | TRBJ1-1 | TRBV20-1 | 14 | CSASHQGAYTEAFF | TGCAGTGCTAGTCACCAGGGGGCATACACTGAAGCTTTCTTT
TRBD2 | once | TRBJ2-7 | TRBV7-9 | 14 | CASREAGSAYEQYF | TGTGCCAGCAGGGAAGCGGGGTCAGCCTACGAGCAGTACTTC